This TCR beta chain was observed in a study of T cell clonotyping in hematopoietic cell transplantation. At the level of the study: Samples: about 28 days before transplant, then days 30, 100 and 180 after.

Clones were sequenced by immunoSEQ multiplex PCR, and TCRdb holds only the in-frame ones, with some missing. The sample yields about 15,000 clones, about three fifths seen once. The CDR3 has 17 residues. Germline lookup yields CDR1 PRHDT and CDR2 FYEKMQ (reference sequence). V lost 4 bases and J lost 3; bases outside the gene matches: 6. Points from the study as a whole: After transplant, recipient diversity fell while pathologically expanded clonotypes grew through day 180.

Remarks on this clone: Its specificity is not known.

V usage is TRBV13 and J usage is TRBJ2-3; TRBD2 matches at 14 bases. This receptor was identified in a human donor who either received an allogeneic hematopoietic cell transplant for a myeloid malignancy or was a related donor (not recorded which). Some clones in this sample may be carry-over from other donors' samples. The sample was PBMCs. The CDR3 loop is CASSSTWTSGGTDTQYF. The CDR3 DNA follows: TGTGCCAGCAGCTCAACTTGGACTAGCGGGGGGACAGATACGCAGTATTTT.